This T cell receptor beta chain was captured by sequencing in a study of T cells in Graves' hyperthyroidism and ophthalmopathy (dated by TCRdb to the late 2010s). Some background on the complete study: Peripheral blood samples were taken at initial diagnosis, before any treatment was given. The 100 or so discovery patients were randomly divided into training and test sets at a 7:3 ratio. Thyroid tissue and blood T-cell repertoires from about 6 Graves' hyperthyroidism patients were also compared in the study. TCR V-J signatures able to tell the groups apart were searched for in a discovery cohort of 100 patients, of whom 43 had Graves' ophthalmopathy and under 65 had stable Graves' hyperthyroidism. Whether ophthalmopathy could be predicted prospectively was tested in an independent validation cohort made up of fewer than 20 hyperthyroidism patients plus 17 patients who later progressed to ophthalmopathy. The paper describes TCR Vbeta CDR3 sequencing of some 130 peripheral blood samples, made up of fewer than 50 ophthalmopathy patients, approximately 76 hyperthyroidism patients and roughly 17 progressor patients. After sampling, hyperthyroidism patients received methimazole starting at 30 mg daily, and ophthalmopathy patients received high-dose intravenous methylprednisolone. Summary of the overall study and its limitations: Most expanded thyroid clonotypes (frequency above 0.001) were also detected in blood, a finding suggesting that blood repertoires may reflect thyroid immune responses. Ophthalmopathy was separated from stable hyperthyroidism by a 13 V-J signature model, with 87.88% sensitivity and 81% to 83% specificity obtained in cross-validation and 80%/75% obtained in testing. During validation, the model predicted progression to ophthalmopathy a median of approximately 6 months ahead of onset, with around 70% sensitivity and roughly 72% specificity. Sample size was not statistically predetermined, and investigators were not blinded to group allocation.

Trimmed from V: 0 bases; trimmed from J: 4 bases; junction bases lacking a gene match: 2. The CDR3, cysteine through phenylalanine, is 14 amino acids long. The retained sequence is limited to the CDR3, 42 bases, with the frame set at the first base. From a lookup of the germline V gene (reference sequence), CDR1 and CDR2 are LNHDA and SQIVND. Hyperthyroidism patients were aged 18 to 65 years and newly diagnosed, with disease duration of less than 2 months. Any patient with an uncontrolled infection, another autoimmune disease, pregnancy or lactation was excluded. Clinical symptoms, serum thyroxine and TRAb, thyroid ultrasound, and orbital computed tomography formed the basis for the diagnoses. Blood from progressor patients was collected at the time of first diagnosis with hyperthyroidism, before any ophthalmopathy symptoms had appeared. PBMCs were separated from under 11 ml of fresh peripheral blood using Ficoll-Paque density gradient centrifugation. Progressor patients were first diagnosed with Graves' hyperthyroidism and then developed ophthalmopathy during follow-up. Total RNA was extracted using Trizol reagent, and RNA quality was assessed on an Agilent 2100 Bioanalyzer.

TCR beta CDR3 regions were amplified from RNA transcripts. The first round of RT-PCR for the TCR CDR3 was performed with the HTBI primer set and the Qiagen OneStep RT-PCR kit. Libraries were constructed in a second round of multiplex PCR, after which size selection and purification were carried out. Libraries were sequenced paired-end with 100 bp reads on an Illumina HiSeq2000. In the authors' own workflow: SOAPnuke was used to process the raw data, throwing out any read that contained adapters or uncalled bases, had a mean Phred below 15, or lacked an exact constant-primer or identifier match. High-quality paired reads were merged using COPE v1.2.5, and each unique nucleotide sequence was defined as a clonotype. Clonotypes were aligned to IMGT TRBV, TRBD and TRBJ reference segments using MiTCR v1.1. Only V-J combinations with frequency above 0.0001, covering 99% to 99.2% of repertoires, were analysed. A TCS score was defined as the ratio between F50 (clonal expansion) and ExV (chaos), using BLOSUM62-based TCRdist between CDR3 peptides within each V-J. Welch's t-statistics and random forest reduced fewer than 550 V-J features to 13, which were used in a naive Bayes classifier (R e1071). The public reads were run again by TCRdb, first through fastp at Q25 and then through MiXCR, and only productive beta chains were kept. Each entry merges the rows of one CDR3 protein and shows their most common DNA and genes. Clone size and V and J calls follow TCRdb, not the original study. The table for this sample lists about 280,000 distinct CDR3 sequences; approximately 26% of them were counted only once. The ten largest account for about a quarter of the sample.

This clonotype was observed many times. No antigen is known for it. Base qualities were left out, and no much larger clone turns up one base away. This receptor was taken from a man aged 40-55 years with Graves' hyperthyroidism that later progressed to Graves' ophthalmopathy. The source material was blood. The chain is assembled from TRBV19 and TRBJ2-7; TRBD1 fits 8 bases in the junction. This receptor carries the CDR3 CASSIDRGRYEQYF. The nucleotide sequence is given as TGTGCCAGTAGTATAGACAGGGGGCGTTACGAGCAGTACTTC.